A selection of T cell receptor beta chains follows, all from one sample in a study of shared clonotypes between healthy human individuals. Measured with immunoSEQ multiplex PCR; TCRdb has only the in-frame clones, and not every one. The repertoire holds about half a million clones, with approximately 78% as singletons. Sequenced: PBMCs. These TCRs come from a woman aged 40 to 55 in good health. Some clones in this sample may be carry-over from other donors' samples. Each CDR3 is given with its conserved first and last residue. The order of the fields is D gene, V gene, clone size, J gene, CDR3 protein, CDR3 DNA. D genes are given only for firm matches. Some rows have no size entry. The others give once, few or many, or a class for an expanded clone.

D: TRBD2
V: TRBV5-1
size: many
J: TRBJ2-7
CDR3: CASSLGLAGVGYEQYF
DNA: TGCGCCAGCAGCTTGGGACTAGCGGGAGTGGGGTACGAGCAGTACTTC

D: TRBD2
V: TRBV4-3
size: NA
J: TRBJ2-1
CDR3: CASSQELLAGGTEQFF
DNA: TGCGCCAGCAGCCAAGAGTTGCTAGCGGGAGGGACGGAGCAGTTCTTC

D: TRBD2
V: TRBV2
size: NA
J: TRBJ2-1
CDR3: CASRASGSGSYNEQFF
DNA: TGTGCCAGCCGAGCTAGCGGGAGTGGATCCTACAATGAGCAGTTCTTC

D: NA
V: TRBV21-1
size: NA
J: TRBJ2-5
CDR3: CASSQGETQYF
DNA: TGTGCCAGCAGCCAAGGAGAGACCCAGTACTTC

D: NA
V: TRBV5-4
size: NA
J: TRBJ2-3
CDR3: CASSGGPTSTDTQYF
DNA: TGTGCCAGCAGCGGTGGACCGACTAGCACAGATACGCAGTATTTT

D: TRBD1
V: TRBV7-9
size: NA
J: TRBJ1-5
CDR3: CASSPTGSQNQPQHF
DNA: TGTGCCAGCAGCCCGACAGGGTCCCAGAATCAGCCCCAGCATTTT

D: TRBD1
V: TRBV27
size: NA
J: TRBJ2-7
CDR3: CASSLSTGGAREQYF
DNA: TGTGCCAGCAGTTTATCGACAGGGGGCGCAAGGGAGCAGTACTTC

D: NA
V: TRBV19
size: NA
J: TRBJ2-5
CDR3: CASSMAGETQYF
DNA: TGTGCCAGTAGTATGGCAGGAGAGACCCAGTACTTC

D: NA
V: TRBV4-1
size: NA
J: TRBJ2-1
CDR3: CASSQEIGRPQFF
DNA: TGCGCCAGCAGCCAAGAAATTGGTAGGCCTCAGTTCTTC

D: NA
V: TRBV5-4
size: NA
J: TRBJ2-7
CDR3: CASSSGGAGIPYEQYF
DNA: TGTGCCAGCAGCTCAGGGGGAGCGGGGATCCCCTACGAGCAGTACTTC

D: TRBD2
V: TRBV9
size: NA
J: TRBJ2-5
CDR3: CASSPRRLAGVETQYF
DNA: TGTGCCAGCAGCCCCCGACGACTAGCGGGAGTAGAGACCCAGTACTTC

D: NA
V: TRBV11-2
size: NA
J: TRBJ2-4
CDR3: CASSLWQNIQYF
DNA: TGTGCCAGCAGCTTATGGCAAAACATTCAGTACTTC

D: NA
V: TRBV15
size: NA
J: TRBJ1-1
CDR3: CATSQWNTEAFF
DNA: TGTGCCACCAGCCAGTGGAACACTGAAGCTTTCTTT

D: TRBD2
V: TRBV7-2
size: NA
J: TRBJ2-3
CDR3: CASSLVGTSPDTQYF
DNA: TGTGCCAGCAGCTTAGTAGGGACTAGCCCAGATACGCAGTATTTT

D: NA
V: TRBV5-6
size: NA
J: TRBJ1-1
CDR3: CASSDYRNTEAFF
DNA: TGTGCCAGCAGCGATTACAGGAACACTGAAGCTTTCTTT

D: NA
V: TRBV5-6
size: NA
J: TRBJ1-3
CDR3: CASSFYPVGDGNTIYF
DNA: TGTGCCAGCAGCTTTTACCCGGTAGGGGATGGAAACACCATATATTTT

D: TRBD1
V: TRBV29-1
size: once
J: TRBJ1-2
CDR3: CSVPTGTGGYYGYTF
DNA: TGCAGCGTTCCCACCGGGACAGGGGGTTACTATGGCTACACCTTC

D: TRBD2
V: TRBV4-1
size: NA
J: TRBJ2-3
CDR3: CASSQDPGLAGGRSTDTQYF
DNA: TGCGCCAGCAGCCAAGATCCCGGACTAGCGGGAGGGCGGAGCACAGATACGCAGTATTTT

D: NA
V: TRBV25-1
size: many
J: TRBJ1-1
CDR3: CASRGLNTEAFF
DNA: TGTGCCAGCAGGGGACTGAACACTGAAGCTTTCTTT

D: NA
V: TRBV1
size: NA
J: TRBJ1-2
CDR3: CTSSQEWTYGYTF
DNA: TGCACCAGCAGCCAAGAGTGGACCTATGGCTACACCTTC

D: NA
V: TRBV20-1
size: once
J: TRBJ1-2
CDR3: CSASSGDGYTF
DNA: TGCAGTGCTAGTTCCGGTGATGGCTACACCTTC

D: TRBD2
V: TRBV6-1
size: few
J: TRBJ2-7
CDR3: CASRAAGASYEQYF
DNA: TGTGCCAGCAGGGCAGCGGGGGCCTCCTACGAGCAGTACTTC

D: NA
V: TRBV2
size: NA
J: TRBJ1-2
CDR3: CASSLRGEASYTF
DNA: TGTGCCAGCAGTCTCAGGGGAGAGGCTAGCTACACCTTC